One T cell receptor beta chain is described in this entry. Ranging in age from about 6 to 95, the donors were healthy Caucasian individuals from Russia. The second PCR ran roughly 6 to 11 cycles with a sample-barcoded 5' primer and J-beta primers. Researchers report that each sample yielded at least 3 million CDR3-containing paired-end reads. TCRdb independently ran MiXCR on the 5' RACE reads; one entry per CDR3 protein. The data contain about 1.8 million distinct CDR3 sequences, less than 50% of them singletons. These data belong to a study of blood T cells in healthy people across ages. This CDR3 spans 17 amino acids. Trimming removed 0 bases from V and 2 bases from J, with 16 bases in between. Per germline, CDR1 ENHRY and CDR2 SYGVKD.

The sample was blood. The V gene is TRBV10-3, the J gene TRBJ1-2; D may be TRBD1 (6 bases). This clonotype originated in a woman between 40 and 50 years old in good health. The CDR3 reads CAISESGADDLNYGYTF. CDR3 bases: TGTGCCATCAGTGAGTCGGGGGCAGACGATTTAAACTATGGCTACACCTTC.